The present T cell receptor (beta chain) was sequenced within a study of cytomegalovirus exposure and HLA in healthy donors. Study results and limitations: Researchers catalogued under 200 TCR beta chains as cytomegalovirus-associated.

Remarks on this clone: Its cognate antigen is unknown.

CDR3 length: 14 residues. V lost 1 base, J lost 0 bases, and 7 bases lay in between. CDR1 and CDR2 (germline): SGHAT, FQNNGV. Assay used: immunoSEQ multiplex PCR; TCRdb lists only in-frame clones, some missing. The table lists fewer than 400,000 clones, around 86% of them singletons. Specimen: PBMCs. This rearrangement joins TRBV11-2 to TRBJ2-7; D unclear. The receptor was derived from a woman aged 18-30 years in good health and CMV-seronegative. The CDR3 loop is CASSLAQVSYEQYF. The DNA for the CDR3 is TGTGCCAGCAGCTTAGCCCAGGTCTCCTACGAGCAGTACTTC.